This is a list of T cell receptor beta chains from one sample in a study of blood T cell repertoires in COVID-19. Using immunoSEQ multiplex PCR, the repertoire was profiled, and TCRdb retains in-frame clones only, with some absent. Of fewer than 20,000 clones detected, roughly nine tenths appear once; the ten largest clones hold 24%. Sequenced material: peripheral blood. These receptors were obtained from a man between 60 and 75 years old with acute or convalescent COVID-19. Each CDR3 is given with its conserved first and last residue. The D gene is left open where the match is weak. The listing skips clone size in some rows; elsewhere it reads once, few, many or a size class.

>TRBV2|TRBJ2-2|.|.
TGTGCCAGAGGGACTCCCGGAACCGGGGAGCTGTTTTTT
CARGTPGTGELFF
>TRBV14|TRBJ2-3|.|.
TGTGCCAGCAGCCAAGACAGGTCGGCAGATACGCAGTATTTT
CASSQDRSADTQYF
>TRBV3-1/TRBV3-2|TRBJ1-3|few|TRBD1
TGTGCCAGCAGCCAGGGACAGGGGAATGGAAACACCATATATTTT
CASSQGQGNGNTIYF
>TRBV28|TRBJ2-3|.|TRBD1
TGTGCCAGCAGTTCGGACAGGGGCACAGATACGCAGTATTTT
CASSSDRGTDTQYF
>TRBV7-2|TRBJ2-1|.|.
TGTGCCAGCAGCTTAGTCGGGGAGTCCTACAATGAGCAGTTCTTC
CASSLVGESYNEQFF
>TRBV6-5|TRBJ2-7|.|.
TGTGCCAGCTCCCCCGGGAGGACAGGGAGGTACGAGCAGTACTTC
CASSPGRTGRYEQYF
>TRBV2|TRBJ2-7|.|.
TGTGCCAGCAACCAGGACACCTCCTACGAGCAGTACTTC
CASNQDTSYEQYF
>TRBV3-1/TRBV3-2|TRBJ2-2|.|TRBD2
TGTGCCAGCAGCCAAGGGAATAGCGGGAGGGCCAGGACCGGGGAGCTGTTTTTT
CASSQGNSGRARTGELFF
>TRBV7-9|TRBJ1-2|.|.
TGTGCCAGCAGCTTAGACAGGAATGGCTACACCTTC
CASSLDRNGYTF
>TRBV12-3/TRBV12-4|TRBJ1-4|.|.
TGTGCCAGCAACAAGGGAGAACATGAAAAACTGTTTTTT
CASNKGEHEKLFF
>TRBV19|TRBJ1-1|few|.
TGTGCCAGTAGTATAGATCTGGGAGGCACTGAAGCTTTCTTT
CASSIDLGGTEAFF
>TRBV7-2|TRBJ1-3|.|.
TGTGCCAGCAGCCAACCTACAGGGAGACCTGGAAACACCATATATTTT
CASSQPTGRPGNTIYF
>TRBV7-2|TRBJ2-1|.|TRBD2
TGTGCCAGCAGCCGGACTAGCGGGGCGGATAATGAGCAGTTCTTC
CASSRTSGADNEQFF
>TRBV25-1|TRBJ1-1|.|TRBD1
TGTGCCAGCAGTCACTGGGACAGCATGAACACTGAAGCTTTCTTT
CASSHWDSMNTEAFF
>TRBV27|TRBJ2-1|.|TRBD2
TGTGCCACCACAGGGGTTGCGGGAGGGGACAATGAGCAGTTCTTC
CATTGVAGGDNEQFF
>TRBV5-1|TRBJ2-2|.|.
TGCGCCAGCAGCTTTGGCGGAACGAACACCGGGGAGCTGTTTTTT
CASSFGGTNTGELFF
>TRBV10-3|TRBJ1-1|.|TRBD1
TGTGCCATCAGACTCGGGACAGGGAGCACTGAAGCTTTCTTT
CAIRLGTGSTEAFF